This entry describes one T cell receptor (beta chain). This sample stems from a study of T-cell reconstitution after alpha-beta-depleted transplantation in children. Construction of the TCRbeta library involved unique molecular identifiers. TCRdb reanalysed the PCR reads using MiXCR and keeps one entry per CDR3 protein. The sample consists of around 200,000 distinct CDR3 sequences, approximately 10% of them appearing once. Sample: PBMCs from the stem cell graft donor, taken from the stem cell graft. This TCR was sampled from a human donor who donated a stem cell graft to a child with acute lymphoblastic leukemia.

CDR3 region: CASSEESRDRVPTEAFF. Here the CDR3 DNA reads TGTGCCAGCAGTGAAGAGAGTAGGGACAGGGTGCCCACTGAAGCTTTCTTT. The V and J genes are TRBV2 and TRBJ1-1, with 9 bases aligning to TRBD1. The junction had 10 bases not matched to a gene; V was cut back by 1 base and J by 4 bases. This CDR3 region has 17 residues. Per germline, CDR1 SNHLY and CDR2 FYNNEI.